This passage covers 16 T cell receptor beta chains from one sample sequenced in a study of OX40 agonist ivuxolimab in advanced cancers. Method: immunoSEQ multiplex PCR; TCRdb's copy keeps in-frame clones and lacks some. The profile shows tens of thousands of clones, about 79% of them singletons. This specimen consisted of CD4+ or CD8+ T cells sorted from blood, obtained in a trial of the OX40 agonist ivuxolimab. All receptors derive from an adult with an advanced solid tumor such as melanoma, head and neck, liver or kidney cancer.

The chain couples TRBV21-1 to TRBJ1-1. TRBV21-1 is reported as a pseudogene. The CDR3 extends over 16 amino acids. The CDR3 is CASSMILATQFTEAFF. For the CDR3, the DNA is TGTGCCAGCAGCATGATCTTAGCTACACAATTCACTGAAGCTTTCTTT.

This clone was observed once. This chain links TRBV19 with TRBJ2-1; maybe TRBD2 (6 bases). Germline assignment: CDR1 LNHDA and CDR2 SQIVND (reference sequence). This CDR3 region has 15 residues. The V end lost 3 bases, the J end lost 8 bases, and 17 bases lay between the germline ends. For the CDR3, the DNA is TGTGCCAGTAGTATGCTCGGGCAGGGCGGGGATGAGCAGTTCTTC. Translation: CASSMLGQGGDEQFF.

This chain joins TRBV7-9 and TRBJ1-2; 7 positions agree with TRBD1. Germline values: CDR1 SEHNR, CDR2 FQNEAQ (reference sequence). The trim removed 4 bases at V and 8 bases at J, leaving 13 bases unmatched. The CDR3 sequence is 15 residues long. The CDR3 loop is CASSYSVRGGRGYTF. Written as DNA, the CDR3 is TGTGCCAGCAGCTACAGCGTCCGAGGGGGCCGGGGCTACACCTTC.

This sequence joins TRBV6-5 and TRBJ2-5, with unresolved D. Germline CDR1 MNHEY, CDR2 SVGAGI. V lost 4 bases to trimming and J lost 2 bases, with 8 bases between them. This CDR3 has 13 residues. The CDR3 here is CASSSTIQETQYF. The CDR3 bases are TGTGCCAGCAGTTCTACGATTCAAGAGACCCAGTACTTC.

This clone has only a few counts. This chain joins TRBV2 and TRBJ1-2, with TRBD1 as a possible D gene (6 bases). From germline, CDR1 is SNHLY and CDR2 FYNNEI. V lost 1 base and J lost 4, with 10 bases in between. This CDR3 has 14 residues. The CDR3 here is CASSEGGPIYGYTF. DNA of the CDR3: TGTGCCAGCAGTGAAGGGGGGCCAATCTATGGCTACACCTTC.

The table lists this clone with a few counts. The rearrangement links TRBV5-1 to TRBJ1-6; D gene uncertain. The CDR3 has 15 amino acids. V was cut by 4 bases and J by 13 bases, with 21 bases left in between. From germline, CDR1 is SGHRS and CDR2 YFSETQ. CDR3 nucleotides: TGCGCCAGCAGCCGCGGTGCAGGCACGGAAATCCCCCTCCACTTT. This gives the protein CASSRGAGTEIPLHF.

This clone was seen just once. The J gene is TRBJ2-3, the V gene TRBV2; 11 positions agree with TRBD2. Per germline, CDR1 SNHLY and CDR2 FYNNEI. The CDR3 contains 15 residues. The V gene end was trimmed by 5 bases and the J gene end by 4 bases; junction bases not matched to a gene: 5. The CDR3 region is CASSTLAGGADTQYF. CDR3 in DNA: TGTGCCAGCAGTACCCTAGCGGGGGGTGCAGATACGCAGTATTTT.

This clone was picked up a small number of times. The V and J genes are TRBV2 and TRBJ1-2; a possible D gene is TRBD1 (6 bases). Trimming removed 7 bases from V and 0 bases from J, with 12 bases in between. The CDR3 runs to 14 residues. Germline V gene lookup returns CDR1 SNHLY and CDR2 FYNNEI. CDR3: CASTARGSNYGYTF. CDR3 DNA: TGTGCCAGCACTGCCAGGGGATCTAACTATGGCTACACCTTC.

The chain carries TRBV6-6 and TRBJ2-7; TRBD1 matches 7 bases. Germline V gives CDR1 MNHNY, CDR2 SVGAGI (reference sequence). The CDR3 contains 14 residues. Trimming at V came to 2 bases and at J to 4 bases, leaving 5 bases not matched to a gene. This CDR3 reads CASSYRDSSYEQYV. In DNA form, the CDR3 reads TGTGCCAGCAGTTACCGGGACAGCTCTTACGAGCAGTACGTC.

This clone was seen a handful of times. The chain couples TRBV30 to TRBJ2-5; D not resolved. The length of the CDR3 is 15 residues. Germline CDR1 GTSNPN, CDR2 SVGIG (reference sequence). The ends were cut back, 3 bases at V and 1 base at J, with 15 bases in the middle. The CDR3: CAWRDTEYVQETQYF. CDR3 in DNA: TGTGCCTGGAGGGATACAGAGTACGTCCAAGAGACCCAGTACTTC.

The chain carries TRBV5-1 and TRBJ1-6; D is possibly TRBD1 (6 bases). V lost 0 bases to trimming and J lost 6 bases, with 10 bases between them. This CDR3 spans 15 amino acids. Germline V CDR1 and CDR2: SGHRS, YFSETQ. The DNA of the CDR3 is TGCGCCAGCAGCTTGGACCAGGGGATTAATTCACCCCTCCACTTT. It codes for CASSLDQGINSPLHF.

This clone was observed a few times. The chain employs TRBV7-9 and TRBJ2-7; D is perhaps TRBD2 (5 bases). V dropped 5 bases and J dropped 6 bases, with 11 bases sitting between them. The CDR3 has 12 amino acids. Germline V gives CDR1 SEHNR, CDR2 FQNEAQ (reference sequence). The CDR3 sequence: CASSLDAGEQYV. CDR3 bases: TGTGCCAGCAGCCTTGACGCGGGCGAGCAGTACGTC.

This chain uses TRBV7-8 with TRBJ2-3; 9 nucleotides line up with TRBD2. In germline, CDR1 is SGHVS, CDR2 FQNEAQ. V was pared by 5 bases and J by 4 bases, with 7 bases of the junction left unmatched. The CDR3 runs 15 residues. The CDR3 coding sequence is TGTGCCAGCAGCACGACGGGACTAGCATCAGATACGCAGTATTTT. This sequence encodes CASSTTGLASDTQYF.

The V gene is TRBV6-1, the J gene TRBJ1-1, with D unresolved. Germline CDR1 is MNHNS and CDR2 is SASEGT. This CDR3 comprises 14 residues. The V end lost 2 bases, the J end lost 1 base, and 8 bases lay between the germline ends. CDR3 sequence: CASSEWQPNTEAFF. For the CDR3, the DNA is TGTGCCAGCAGTGAATGGCAACCGAACACTGAAGCTTTCTTT.

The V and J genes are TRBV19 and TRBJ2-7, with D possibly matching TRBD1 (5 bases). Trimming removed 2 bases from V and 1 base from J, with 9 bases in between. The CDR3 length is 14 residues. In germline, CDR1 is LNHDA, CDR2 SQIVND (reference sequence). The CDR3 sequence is CASSIRQGSYEQYF. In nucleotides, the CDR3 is TGTGCCAGTAGTATAAGGCAGGGATCCTACGAGCAGTACTTC.

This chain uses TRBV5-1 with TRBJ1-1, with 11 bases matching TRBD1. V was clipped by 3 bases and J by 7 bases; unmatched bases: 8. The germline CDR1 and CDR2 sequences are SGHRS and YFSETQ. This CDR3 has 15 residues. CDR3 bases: TGCGCCAGCAGCTCAGCTGGACAGGGGGCGCATGAAGCTTTCTTT. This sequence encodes CASSSAGQGAHEAFF.